A selection of T cell receptor beta chains follows, all from one sample in a study of cytomegalovirus exposure and HLA in healthy donors. Sequencing was performed with immunoSEQ multiplex PCR; in TCRdb, only in-frame clones are kept and a portion is missing. This table holds approximately 100,000 clones, roughly 82% found once. The sequenced material came from PBMCs. The receptors were sampled from a human donor in good health. CDR3s include the opening cysteine and the closing phenylalanine or tryptophan. The D gene is left open where the match is weak. Expanded clones get a size class; other rows say once, few or many, or leave the size out.

j_gene | abundance | v_gene | d_gene | CDR3aa | CDR3nt
TRBJ2-7 | . | TRBV5-4 | . | CASSLDPSYEQYF | TGTGCCAGCAGCCTAGACCCTTCCTACGAGCAGTACTTC
TRBJ1-5 | . | TRBV5-6 | . | CASSWRVFGRVTRAQHF | TGTGCCAGCAGCTGGAGGGTATTCGGCCGAGTCACCAGGGCCCAGCATTTT
TRBJ1-1 | . | TRBV29-1 | . | CSVVPGNTEAFF | TGCAGCGTTGTACCCGGGAACACTGAAGCTTTCTTT
TRBJ1-4 | . | TRBV5-6 | . | CASSRRGPGEKLFF | TGTGCCAGCAGCCGAAGGGGTCCTGGTGAAAAACTGTTTTTT
TRBJ2-7 | . | TRBV6-5 | . | CASRGQQKRNEQYF | TGTGCCAGCAGGGGACAACAAAAAAGGAACGAGCAGTACTTC
TRBJ1-4 | . | TRBV5-4 | . | CASSNQGMDEKLFF | TGTGCCAGCAGTAATCAGGGGATGGATGAAAAACTGTTTTTT
TRBJ2-5 | . | TRBV20-1 | . | CSASFRETQYF | TGCAGTGCTAGCTTTCGGGAGACCCAGTACTTC
TRBJ1-2 | . | TRBV14 | . | CASSPYMGSGYTF | TGTGCCAGCAGCCCATATATGGGGAGCGGCTACACCTTC
TRBJ1-2 | . | TRBV7-8 | . | CASSLDSHTRSGYTF | TGTGCCAGCAGCTTAGATAGTCATACCCGGAGTGGCTACACCTTC
TRBJ1-2 | . | TRBV5-1 | . | CASSFQDLTNGYTF | TGCGCCAGCAGCTTTCAGGACTTGACTAATGGCTACACCTTC
TRBJ2-3 | . | TRBV5-1 | TRBD1 | CASSLGQGVTDTQYF | TGCGCCAGCAGCCTAGGACAGGGGGTCACAGATACGCAGTATTTT
TRBJ2-7 | . | TRBV5-1 | TRBD2 | CASSLALSGSREQYF | TGCGCCAGCAGCTTGGCCCTTAGCGGGAGTCGTGAGCAGTACTTC
TRBJ2-5 | . | TRBV9 | TRBD2 | CASSVTPPSGGDETQYF | TGTGCCAGCAGCGTAACACCCCCTAGCGGAGGAGATGAGACCCAGTACTTC
TRBJ1-3 | . | TRBV6-5 | . | CASSHSRGVSGNTIYF | TGTGCCAGCAGTCACTCCAGGGGCGTCTCTGGAAACACCATATATTTT
TRBJ1-1 | . | TRBV19 | TRBD1 | CASSIDSWTGRNTEAFF | TGTGCCAGTAGTATAGATTCCTGGACAGGGCGAAACACTGAAGCTTTCTTT
TRBJ1-1 | . | TRBV5-6 | TRBD1 | CASSGRTGLNTEAFF | TGTGCCAGCAGCGGCAGGACAGGATTGAACACTGAAGCTTTCTTT
TRBJ2-1 | . | TRBV7-2 | . | CASSSRSYNEQFF | TGTGCCAGCAGCTCCCGCAGCTACAATGAGCAGTTCTTC
TRBJ1-5 | few | TRBV10-2 | . | CASTGQINQPQHF | TGCGCCAGCACTGGACAGATTAATCAGCCCCAGCATTTT
TRBJ2-7 | . | TRBV6-5 | . | CASSYSQATANYEQYF | TGTGCCAGCAGTTACTCCCAGGCGACCGCGAACTACGAGCAGTACTTC